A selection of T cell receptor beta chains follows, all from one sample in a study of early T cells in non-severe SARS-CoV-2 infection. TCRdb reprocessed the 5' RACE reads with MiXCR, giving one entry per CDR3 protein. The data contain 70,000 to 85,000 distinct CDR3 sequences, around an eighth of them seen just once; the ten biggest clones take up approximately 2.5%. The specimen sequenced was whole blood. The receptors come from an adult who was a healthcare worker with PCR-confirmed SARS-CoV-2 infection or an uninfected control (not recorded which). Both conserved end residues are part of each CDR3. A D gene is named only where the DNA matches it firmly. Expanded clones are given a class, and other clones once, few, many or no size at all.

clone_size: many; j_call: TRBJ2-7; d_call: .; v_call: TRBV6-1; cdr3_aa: CASSETGSEQYF; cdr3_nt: TGTGCCAGCAGTGAAACCGGGAGCGAGCAGTACTTC
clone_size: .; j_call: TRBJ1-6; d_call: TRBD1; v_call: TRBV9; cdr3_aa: CASSVATGDSPLHF; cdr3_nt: TGTGCCAGCAGCGTAGCGACAGGGGACAGTCCCCTCCACTTT
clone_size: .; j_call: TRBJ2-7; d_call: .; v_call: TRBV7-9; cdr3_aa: CASSPPGPEQYF; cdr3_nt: TGTGCCAGCAGCCCCCCGGGGCCCGAGCAGTACTTC
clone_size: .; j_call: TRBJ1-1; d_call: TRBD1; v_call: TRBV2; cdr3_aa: CASRRDRNTEAFF; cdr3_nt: TGTGCCAGCAGGAGGGACAGAAACACTGAAGCTTTCTTT
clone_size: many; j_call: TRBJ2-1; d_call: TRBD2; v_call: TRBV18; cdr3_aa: CASSPPLAGGPGEQFF; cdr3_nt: TGTGCCAGCTCACCCCCCCTAGCGGGAGGGCCGGGTGAGCAGTTCTTC
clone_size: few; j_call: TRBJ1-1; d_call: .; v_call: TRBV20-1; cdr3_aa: CSARDWTAMNTEAFF; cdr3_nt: TGCAGTGCTAGAGACTGGACGGCCATGAACACTGAAGCTTTCTTT
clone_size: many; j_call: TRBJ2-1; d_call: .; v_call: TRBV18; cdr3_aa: CASSPAGTGSYNEQFF; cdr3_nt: TGTGCCAGCTCCCCGGCGGGGACTGGCTCCTACAATGAGCAGTTCTTC
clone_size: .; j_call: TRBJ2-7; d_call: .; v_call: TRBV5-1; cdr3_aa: CASSLAGWTASYEQYF; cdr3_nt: TGCGCCAGCAGCTTGGCGGGGTGGACCGCCTCCTACGAGCAGTACTTC
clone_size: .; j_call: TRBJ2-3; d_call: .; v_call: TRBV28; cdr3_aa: CASSSPGGGGDTQYF; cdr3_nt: TGTGCCAGCAGTTCCCCGGGGGGCGGGGGTGATACGCAGTATTTT
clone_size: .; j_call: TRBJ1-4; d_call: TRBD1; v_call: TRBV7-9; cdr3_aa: CASSLSQGATKLFF; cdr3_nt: TGTGCCAGCAGCTTGTCGCAGGGGGCAACAAAACTGTTTTTT
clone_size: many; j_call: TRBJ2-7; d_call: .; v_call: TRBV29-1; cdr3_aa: CSVARAHEQYF; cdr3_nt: TGCAGCGTTGCCCGGGCCCACGAGCAGTACTTC
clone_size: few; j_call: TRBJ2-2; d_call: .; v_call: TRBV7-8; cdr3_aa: CASSPYPPRELFF; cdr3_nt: TGTGCCAGCAGCCCCTACCCCCCCAGGGAGCTGTTTTTT
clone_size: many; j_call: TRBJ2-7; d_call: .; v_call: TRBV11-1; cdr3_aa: CASSLAPASSYEQYF; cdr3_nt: TGTGCCAGCAGCTTAGCCCCCGCGAGCTCCTACGAGCAGTACTTC
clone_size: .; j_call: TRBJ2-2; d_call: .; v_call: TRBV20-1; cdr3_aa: CSARDSGPGELFF; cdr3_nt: TGCAGTGCTAGAGACTCTGGTCCCGGGGAGCTGTTTTTT
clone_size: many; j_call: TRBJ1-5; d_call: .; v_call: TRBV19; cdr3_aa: CASSIEQEYSNQPQHF; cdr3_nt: TGTGCCAGTAGTATAGAACAGGAGTATAGCAATCAGCCCCAGCATTTT
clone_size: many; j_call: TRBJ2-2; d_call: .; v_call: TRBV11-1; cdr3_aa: CASSRTAFSGELFF; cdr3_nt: TGTGCCAGCAGCCGGACCGCCTTCAGCGGGGAGCTGTTTTTT
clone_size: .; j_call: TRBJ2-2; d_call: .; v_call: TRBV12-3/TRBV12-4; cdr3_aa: CASSFTGELFF; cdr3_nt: TGTGCCAGCAGTTTTACCGGGGAGCTGTTTTTT
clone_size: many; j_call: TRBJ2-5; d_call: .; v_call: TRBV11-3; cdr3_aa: CASSPGPQRETQYF; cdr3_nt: TGTGCCAGCAGCCCTGGCCCACAGAGGGAGACCCAGTACTTC
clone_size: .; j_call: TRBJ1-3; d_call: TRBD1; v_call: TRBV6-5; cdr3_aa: CASSFKTGSGGNTIYF; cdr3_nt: TGTGCCAGCAGTTTCAAGACAGGGTCTGGTGGAAACACCATATATTTT
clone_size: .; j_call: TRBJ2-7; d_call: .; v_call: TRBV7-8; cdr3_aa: CASSPEAGTLSYEQYF; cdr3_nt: TGTGCCAGCAGCCCCGAGGCCGGGACTCTCTCCTACGAGCAGTACTTC
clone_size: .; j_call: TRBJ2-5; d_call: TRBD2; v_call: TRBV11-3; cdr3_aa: CASSDGTRAQETQYF; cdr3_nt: TGTGCCAGCAGCGACGGGACTAGAGCCCAAGAGACCCAGTACTTC
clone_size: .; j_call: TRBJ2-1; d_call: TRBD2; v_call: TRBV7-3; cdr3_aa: CASSWLAGDHEQFF; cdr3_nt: TGTGCCAGCAGTTGGCTAGCGGGCGATCATGAGCAGTTCTTC
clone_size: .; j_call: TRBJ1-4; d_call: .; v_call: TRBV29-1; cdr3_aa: CSVGGPQVLNEKLFF; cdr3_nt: TGCAGCGTTGGGGGTCCCCAAGTATTGAATGAAAAACTGTTTTTT
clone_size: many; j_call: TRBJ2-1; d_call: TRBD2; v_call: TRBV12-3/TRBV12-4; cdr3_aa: CASSLGLAGGSEQFF; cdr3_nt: TGTGCCAGCAGTTTAGGTCTAGCGGGGGGAAGTGAGCAGTTCTTC
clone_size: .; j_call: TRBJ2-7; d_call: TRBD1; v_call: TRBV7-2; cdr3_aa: CASSKQGSSYEQYF; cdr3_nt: TGTGCCAGCAGCAAACAGGGGAGCTCCTACGAGCAGTACTTC
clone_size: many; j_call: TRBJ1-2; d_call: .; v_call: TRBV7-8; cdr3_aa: CASSSSMGGYGYTF; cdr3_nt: TGTGCCAGCAGCTCCTCTATGGGGGGCTATGGCTACACCTTC
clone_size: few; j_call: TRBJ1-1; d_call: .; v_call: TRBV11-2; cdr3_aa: CASSPAGWGMNTEAFF; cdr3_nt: TGTGCCAGCAGCCCGGCGGGGTGGGGCATGAACACTGAAGCTTTCTTT
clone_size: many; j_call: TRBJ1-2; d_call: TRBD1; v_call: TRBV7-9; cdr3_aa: CASSLDRDRGIYGYTF; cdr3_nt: TGTGCCAGCAGCTTGGACCGGGACAGGGGAATCTATGGCTACACCTTC
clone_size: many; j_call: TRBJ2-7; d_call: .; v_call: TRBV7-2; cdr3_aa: CASSFGRTRKRYEQYF; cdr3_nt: TGTGCCAGCAGCTTCGGACGGACACGAAAGCGCTACGAGCAGTACTTC
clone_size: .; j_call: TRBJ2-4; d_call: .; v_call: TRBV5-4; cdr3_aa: CASSFRGPSYIQYF; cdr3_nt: TGTGCCAGCAGCTTTCGGGGGCCCTCTTACATTCAGTACTTC
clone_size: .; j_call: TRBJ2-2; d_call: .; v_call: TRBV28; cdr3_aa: CASSSLGQRELFF; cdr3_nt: TGTGCCAGCAGTTCTCTGGGGCAAAGGGAGCTGTTTTTT
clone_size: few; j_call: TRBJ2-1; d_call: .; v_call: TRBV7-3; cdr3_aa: CASSLTSASFNEQFF; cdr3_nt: TGTGCCAGCAGCTTAACGAGTGCTAGTTTCAATGAGCAGTTCTTC
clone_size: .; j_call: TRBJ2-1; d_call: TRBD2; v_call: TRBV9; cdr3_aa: CASSVEGGRRNEQFF; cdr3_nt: TGTGCCAGCAGCGTAGAGGGCGGGAGGAGAAATGAGCAGTTCTTC
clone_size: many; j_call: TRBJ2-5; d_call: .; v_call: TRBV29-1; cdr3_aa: CSAGGRDSQETQYF; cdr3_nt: TGCAGCGCGGGGGGACGGGACAGCCAAGAGACCCAGTACTTC
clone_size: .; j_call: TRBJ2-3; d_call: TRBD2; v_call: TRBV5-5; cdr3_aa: CASSLLAVSTDTQYF; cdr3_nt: TGTGCCAGCAGCTTACTAGCGGTTAGCACAGATACGCAGTATTTT
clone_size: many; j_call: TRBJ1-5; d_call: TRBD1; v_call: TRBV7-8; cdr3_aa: CASSPGGRNQPQHF; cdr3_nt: TGTGCCAGCAGCCCAGGGGGAAGGAATCAGCCCCAGCATTTT
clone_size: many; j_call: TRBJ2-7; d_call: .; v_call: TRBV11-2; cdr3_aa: CASSLDGPYSYEQYF; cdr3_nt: TGTGCCAGCAGCTTAGACGGACCCTACTCCTACGAGCAGTACTTC
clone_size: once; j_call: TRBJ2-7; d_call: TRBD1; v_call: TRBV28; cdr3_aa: CATGGTGGFYEQYF; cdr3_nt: TGTGCCACCGGGGGGACAGGGGGCTTCTACGAGCAGTACTTC
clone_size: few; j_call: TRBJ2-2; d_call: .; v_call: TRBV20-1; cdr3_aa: CSARETGRGNTGELFF; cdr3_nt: TGCAGTGCTAGAGAAACGGGACGGGGGAACACCGGGGAGCTGTTTTTT
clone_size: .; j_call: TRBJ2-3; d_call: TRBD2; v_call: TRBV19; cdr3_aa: CASRKGSSGGLTDTQYF; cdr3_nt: TGTGCCAGTAGAAAAGGGTCTAGCGGGGGACTCACAGATACGCAGTATTTT
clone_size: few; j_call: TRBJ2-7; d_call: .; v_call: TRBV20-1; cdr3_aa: CSAREDSYEQYF; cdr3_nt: TGCAGTGCTAGGGAGGACAGCTACGAGCAGTACTTC
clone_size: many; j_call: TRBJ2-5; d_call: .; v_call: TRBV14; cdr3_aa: CASSQETRGLGQYF; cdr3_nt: TGTGCCAGCAGCCAAGAAACCAGGGGATTGGGCCAGTACTTC
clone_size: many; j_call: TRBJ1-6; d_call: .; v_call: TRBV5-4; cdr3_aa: CASSNRVNNSPLHF; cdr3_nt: TGTGCCAGCAGTAACCGGGTTAATAATTCACCCCTCCACTTT
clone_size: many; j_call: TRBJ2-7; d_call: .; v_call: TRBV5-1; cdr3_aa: CASRIEVSAYEQYF; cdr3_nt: TGCGCCAGCCGGATAGAGGTCTCCGCCTACGAGCAGTACTTC
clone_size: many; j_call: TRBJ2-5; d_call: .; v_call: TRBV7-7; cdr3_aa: CASSTGTDGATQYF; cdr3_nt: TGTGCTAGCAGCACCGGGACGGATGGGGCGACCCAGTACTTC
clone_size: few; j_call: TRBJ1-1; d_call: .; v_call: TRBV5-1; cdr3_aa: CASSKGVDSSEAFF; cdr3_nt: TGCGCCAGCAGTAAGGGGGTGGATTCATCTGAAGCTTTCTTT